The 25 T cell receptor beta chains below come from one sample, sequenced in a study of CD8 T cells in ankylosing spondylitis. TCRdb reprocessed the 5' RACE reads via MiXCR and lists one record per CDR3 protein. The top ten clones hold 45% of a sample with around 39,000 distinct CDR3 sequences, approximately 16% of them seen once. Sequencing was performed on blood. Receptors originate from a male donor with ankylosing spondylitis or in good health (not recorded which).

The chain couples TRBV20-1 to TRBJ2-4, with D possibly being TRBD1 (6 bases). The V and J ends lost 3 bases and 4 bases respectively, with 16 bases between them. CDR1 DFQATT and CDR2 SNEGSKA come from the germline V gene (reference sequence). The CDR3 contains 15 residues. The CDR3 is CSAREQGFTKNIQYF. CDR3 coding DNA: TGCAGTGCTAGGGAACAGGGTTTCACGAAAAACATTCAGTACTTC.

This clonotype was detected only a few times. The V call is TRBV25-1, the J call TRBJ1-4, with 7 positions matching TRBD1. J was trimmed by 6 bases and V by 0 bases; bases with no gene match: 7. Looked up from germline, CDR1 is MGHDK and CDR2 is SYGVNS. The CDR3 length is 16 residues. The DNA for the CDR3 is TGTGCCAGCAGTGAATATGAGGACAGGCCCGATGAAAAACTGTTTTTT. Protein: CASSEYEDRPDEKLFF.

In DNA, the CDR3 is TGTGCCGTTGGGGGGGGCCAGAGCACAGATACGCAGTATTTT. This codes for CAVGGGQSTDTQYF. The gene calls are TRBV10-3 and TRBJ2-3, with a weak D call TRBD2 (7 bases). The V and J ends lost 11 bases and 0 bases respectively, with 15 bases between them. Germline CDR1 and CDR2: ENHRY and SYGVKD. The CDR3 extends over 14 amino acids.

This clonotype occurred a few times. The genes are TRBV7-2 and TRBJ2-3; 14 nucleotides line up with TRBD2. This CDR3 contains 20 residues. V lost 6 bases and J lost 4; bases outside the gene matches: 18. Germline CDR1 reads SGHTA; CDR2 reads FQGNSA. CDR3 loop: CASSKPRLAGGPGSSDTQYF. As DNA, the CDR3 is TGTGCCAGCAGTAAACCAAGACTAGCGGGGGGGCCTGGATCTTCAGATACGCAGTATTTT.

The chain employs TRBV7-3 and TRBJ1-1; the match to TRBD1 covers 10 bases. The CDR3 is 16 residues long. V was pared by 5 bases and J by 7 bases, with 13 bases of the junction left unmatched. Germline V gene data show CDR1 as SGHTA and CDR2 as FQGTGA. DNA for the CDR3: TGTGCCAGCAGCCCAGGGACAGGGGAGAACCACGGTGAAGCTTTCTTT. It encodes CASSPGTGENHGEAFF.

This clonotype has just a few counts. The chain joins TRBV29-1 to TRBJ2-5; D perhaps matches TRBD2 (5 bases). The ends were cut back, 6 bases at V and 5 bases at J, with 22 bases in the middle. Germline assignment: CDR1 SQVTM and CDR2 ANQGSEA. The CDR3 has 15 amino acids. The CDR3 is CSVQGSAGSRETQYF. CDR3 nucleotides: TGCAGCGTCCAAGGGAGTGCGGGTTCGAGGGAGACCCAGTACTTC.

This clonotype was observed a few times. The chain couples TRBV6-2 or TRBV6-3 to TRBJ2-1; no clear D. Germline values: CDR1 MNHEY, CDR2 SVGEGT. Trimming shortened V by 6 bases and J by 9 bases, and 15 bases separated the two germline ends. This CDR3 contains 13 residues. The CDR3 is CASSLLMTSEQFF. Here the CDR3 DNA reads TGTGCCAGCAGCCTCCTAATGACCTCTGAGCAGTTCTTC.

The gene calls are TRBV7-2 and TRBJ2-3; D is unresolved. The CDR3 consists of 13 residues. Per germline, CDR1 SGHTA and CDR2 FQGNSA. V was pared by 2 bases and J by 0 bases, with 3 bases between. The CDR3 coding sequence is TGTGCCAGCAGCTTACAGAGCACAGATACGCAGTATTTT. Protein: CASSLQSTDTQYF.

This clonotype was picked up a small number of times. V and J are TRBV29-1 and TRBJ2-3, with unresolved D. Germline assignment: CDR1 SQVTM and CDR2 ANQGSEA. V was trimmed by 6 bases and J by 0 bases, leaving 10 bases between them. CDR3 length: 13 residues. The DNA of the CDR3 is TGCAGCGTGACCACAAGGAGCACAGATACGCAGTATTTT. Translated: CSVTTRSTDTQYF.

Only a few counts were recorded for this clonotype. This chain joins TRBV9 and TRBJ2-2; the D is unclear. The CDR3 runs to 14 residues. Germline V gene sequence: CDR1 SGDLS, CDR2 YYNGEE. Trimming took 2 bases from V and 2 from J, leaving 7 bases between them. Written as DNA, the CDR3 is TGTGCCAGCAGCGTGGCCCTTAACACCGGGGAGCTGTTTTTT. This codes for CASSVALNTGELFF.

The chain uses TRBV12-3 or TRBV12-4 and TRBJ2-7; the match to TRBD1 covers 9 bases. CDR3 size: 13 residues. The V gene end was trimmed by 4 bases and the J gene end by 4 bases; junction bases not matched to a gene: 2. CDR3 DNA sequence: TGTGCCAGCAGTTCGGGACAGGGTTACGAGCAGTACTTC. Translation gives CASSSGQGYEQYF.

V is TRBV7-2 and J is TRBJ2-7; TRBD1 or TRBD2 may be the D gene (6 bases each). V was pared by 1 base and J by 4 bases, with 14 bases between. This CDR3 is 15 amino acids long. The germline V gene encodes CDR1 SGHTA and CDR2 FQGNSA. Written as DNA, the CDR3 is TGTGCCAGCAGCTTAGGAGGGGGGTCGTCATACGAGCAGTACTTC. Its protein is CASSLGGGSSYEQYF.

V usage is TRBV28 and J usage is TRBJ1-5; a possible D gene is TRBD1 (6 bases). The germline gives CDR1 MDHEN, CDR2 SYDVKM. The CDR3 extends over 14 amino acids. The V and J ends lost 5 bases and 7 bases respectively, with 15 bases between them. The CDR3 DNA reads TGTGCCAGCAGTCCCCCAGGGGAAGGACAGCCCCAGCATTTT. Translation: CASSPPGEGQPQHF.

The rearrangement joins TRBV20-1 to TRBJ1-4, with a possible D match to TRBD1 (6 bases). Per germline, CDR1 DFQATT and CDR2 SNEGSKA (reference sequence). V lost 4 bases to trimming and J lost 8 bases, with 14 bases between them. CDR3 length: 13 amino acids. CDR3 nucleotide sequence: TGCAGTGCTAAGGGGGGCGGGGAGGAAAAACTGTTTTTT. Encoded protein: CSAKGGGEEKLFF.

The rearrangement links TRBV5-6 to TRBJ2-2; 7 bases match TRBD2. The germline V gene encodes CDR1 SGHDT and CDR2 YYEEEE. This CDR3 has 16 amino acids. Unmatched junction bases numbered 13, after V lost 4 bases and J lost 7 bases. This chain's CDR3 is CASSPTRTRSVGELFF. DNA for the CDR3: TGTGCCAGCAGCCCTACTCGGACTAGATCTGTCGGGGAGCTGTTTTTT.

This clonotype turned up a few times. The chain carries TRBV3-1 and TRBJ2-7, with 10 bases matching TRBD2. J lost 6 bases, V lost 8 bases, and 10 bases had no gene match. Germline CDR1 and CDR2: LGHDT and YNNKEL (reference sequence). The CDR3 contains 14 residues. CDR3 region: CASPGGLAGVEQYF. In DNA, the CDR3 is TGTGCCAGCCCGGGGGGGCTAGCGGGAGTCGAGCAGTACTTC.

The rearrangement joins TRBV6-5 to TRBJ2-1; TRBD2 might be the D (7 bases). CDR1 MNHEY and CDR2 SVGAGI come from the germline V gene. The CDR3 is 12 residues long. V was trimmed by 3 bases and J by 12 bases, leaving 12 bases between them. As DNA, the CDR3 is TGTGCCAGCAGTTATAGGGGGGGACGGCAGTTCTTC. Translated: CASSYRGGRQFF.

The chain combines TRBV11-2 with TRBJ2-2; D is possibly TRBD1 (6 bases). The CDR3 contains 15 residues. The V gene lost 8 bases and the J gene lost 0 bases, with 13 bases spanning the gap. Germline CDR1 is SGHAT and CDR2 is FQNNGV. The CDR3 sequence is CASFRQETNTGELFF. CDR3 nucleotides: TGTGCCAGCTTTCGACAGGAAACGAACACCGGGGAGCTGTTTTTT.

The chain carries TRBV27 and TRBJ2-3; D is unclear. V was pared by 3 bases and J by 4 bases, with 14 bases between. Germline values: CDR1 MNHEY, CDR2 SMNVEV (reference sequence). This CDR3 has 15 residues. This CDR3 reads CASSFLAGIADTQYF. CDR3 nucleotide sequence: TGTGCCAGCAGTTTTCTGGCAGGAATTGCAGATACGCAGTATTTT.

This chain uses TRBV3-1 with TRBJ1-1, with 7 nucleotides matching TRBD1. J was trimmed by 1 base and V by 6 bases; bases with no gene match: 8. The CDR3 has 15 residues. CDR1 is LGHDT and CDR2 is YNNKEL in the germline V gene (reference sequence). DNA of the CDR3: TGTGCCAGCAGGCTCTCCGGGACAGAGAACACTGAAGCTTTCTTT. Amino acid sequence: CASRLSGTENTEAFF.

There are many counts of this clonotype. The chain couples TRBV29-1 to TRBJ2-3; D is possibly TRBD1 or TRBD2 (5 bases each). Germline V CDR1 and CDR2: SQVTM, ANQGSEA. The CDR3 is 14 residues long. V gave up 6 bases and J gave up 0 bases, with 13 bases separating them. CDR3 bases: TGCAGCGTCCATGAGGGGTTTAGCACAGATACGCAGTATTTT. Translated: CSVHEGFSTDTQYF.

The chain has TRBV4-1 and TRBJ2-2; tentative D call: TRBD2 (6 bases). Germline V gene sequence: CDR1 MGHRA, CDR2 YSYEKL. The CDR3 loop spans 16 amino acids. Trimming left V 0 bases short and J 7 bases short, with 15 bases between. CDR3 coding DNA: TGCGCCAGCAGCCAAGATCCACTAGCAGGAGGCGGGGAGCTGTTTTTT. Amino acid sequence: CASSQDPLAGGGELFF.

J is TRBJ2-5 and V is TRBV29-1, with no clear D. Trimming took 6 bases from V and 5 from J, leaving 10 bases between them. CDR3 length: 11 amino acids. CDR1 is SQVTM, CDR2 ANQGSEA, per germline. CDR3 sequence reads: CSVEMGETQYF. CDR3 DNA: TGCAGCGTGGAAATGGGTGAGACCCAGTACTTC.

The chain couples TRBV6-5 to TRBJ2-2; D uncertain. The germline V gene has CDR1 MNHEY and CDR2 SVGAGI. The CDR3 spans 15 residues. Deletions cut 2 bases from V and 1 base from J, with 8 bases between. The CDR3 spells CASSYEPGNTGELFF. The DNA of the CDR3 is TGTGCCAGCAGTTACGAGCCGGGGAACACCGGGGAGCTGTTTTTT.

This clonotype turned up a few times. The chain is built from TRBV29-1 and TRBJ2-7; 8 positions match TRBD1. J lost 2 bases, V lost 7 bases, and 7 bases had no gene match. This CDR3 spans 13 amino acids. Per germline, CDR1 SQVTM and CDR2 ANQGSEA. CDR3 DNA sequence: TGCAGCGCATTAACAGGGGGAACCTACGAGCAGTACTTC. Amino acid sequence: CSALTGGTYEQYF.